Following are 30 T cell receptor beta chains from one sample sequenced in a study of T cells in Graves' hyperthyroidism and ophthalmopathy. Using RNA transcripts as the source, TCR beta CDR3 regions were amplified. An initial round of RT-PCR targeting the TCR CDR3 relied on the HTBI primer set. Using its own MiXCR run on the multiplex PCR reads, TCRdb lists one record per CDR3 protein. The sample carries a few hundred thousand distinct CDR3 sequences, 35% to 55% recorded once. The sample comprised peripheral blood or thyroid tissue (not recorded which). Receptors were obtained from an adult woman with Graves' disease, either hyperthyroidism or ophthalmopathy (not recorded which).

The chain combines TRBV10-3 with TRBJ1-5; possible D gene TRBD1, 6 bases. Trimming shortened V by 11 bases and J by 7 bases, and 24 bases separated the two germline ends. Germline loops: CDR1 ENHRY, CDR2 SYGVKD. The CDR3 extends over 15 amino acids. DNA of the CDR3: TGTGCCGTCTCCAAGCGAGGAGAGGGGGTCCAGCCCCAGCATTTT. This codes for CAVSKRGEGVQPQHF.

The chain uses TRBV2 and TRBJ1-2; 7 bases map to TRBD1. Per germline, CDR1 SNHLY and CDR2 FYNNEI. V shed 5 bases and J 12 bases; nucleotides not matched to a gene: 9. This CDR3 contains 12 residues. The CDR3 nucleotides are TGTGCCAGCAGTCCGACAGGGTTTGGAAACACCTTC. It is translated as CASSPTGFGNTF.

This clonotype has a handful of counts. The chain joins TRBV9 to TRBJ1-1; TRBD1 might be the D (5 bases). Per germline, CDR1 SGDLS and CDR2 YYNGEE. V dropped 0 bases and J dropped 6 bases, with 15 bases sitting between them. CDR3 length: 15 amino acids. The CDR3 spells CASSVASWGEAEAFF. Written as DNA, the CDR3 is TGTGCCAGCAGCGTAGCGAGTTGGGGGGAGGCTGAAGCTTTCTTT.

The chain employs TRBV28 and TRBJ2-7; no clear D gene. CDR1 and CDR2 (germline): MDHEN, SYDVKM. The CDR3 extends over 18 amino acids. Trimming took 2 bases from V and 4 from J, leaving 24 bases between them. CDR3 residues: CASSLSGFGVSPPYEQYF. CDR3 DNA sequence: TGTGCCAGCAGTTTAAGTGGTTTTGGTGTCTCCCCGCCTTACGAGCAGTACTTC.

This clonotype was recorded many times. CDR3 loop: CASSLALAGGHETQYF. CDR3 sequence (DNA): TGCGCCAGCAGCTTGGCCCTAGCGGGAGGGCACGAGACCCAGTACTTC. The V gene is TRBV5-1, the J gene TRBJ2-5; the match to TRBD2 covers 12 bases. The CDR3 sequence is 16 residues long. J was trimmed by 5 bases and V by 0 bases; bases with no gene match: 5. Germline V CDR1 and CDR2: SGHRS, YFSETQ.

Comment on this clonotype: At one end the junction does not follow the germline gene, possibly because of a read error. V and J are TRBV6-1 and TRBJ2-6; TRBD1 is a possible D gene (6 bases). In germline, CDR1 is MNHNS, CDR2 SASEGT. There are 14 residues in the CDR3. The CDR3 spells CASRGDTGANVLTF. CDR3 in DNA: TGTGCCAGCAGGGGGGACACTGGTGCCAACGTCCTGACTTTC.

This chain links TRBV20-1 with TRBJ2-7; D possibly corresponds to TRBD1 (6 bases). This CDR3 is 12 amino acids long. The V and J ends lost 5 bases and 7 bases respectively, with 15 bases between them. Looked up from germline, CDR1 is DFQATT and CDR2 is SNEGSKA (reference sequence). For the CDR3, the DNA is TGCAGTGCTCCCCAGGGGTGGGGGGAGCAGTACTTC. This translates into CSAPQGWGEQYF.

Many counts were recorded for this clonotype. The genes are TRBV28 and TRBJ1-6; perhaps TRBD1 as D (6 bases). V was pared by 6 bases and J by 10 bases, with 10 bases between. Germline CDR1 MDHEN, CDR2 SYDVKM. The CDR3 runs to 12 residues. In DNA form, the CDR3 reads TGTGCCAGCAGATCAGGGGACTCACCCCTCCACTTT. Residues: CASRSGDSPLHF.

V and J are TRBV20-1 and TRBJ2-5; the D is unclear. V was shortened by 6 bases and J by 11 bases, with 25 bases between the two germline ends. The V gene's germline CDR1 is DFQATT and CDR2 SNEGSKA (reference sequence). The CDR3 consists of 14 residues. CDR3 coding DNA: TGCAGTGCCAGTGTAGGCAGTTCCAGCCTTGAGCAGTACTTC. It translates to CSASVGSSSLEQYF.

This clonotype has a count of ten or more. The gene calls are TRBV7-9 and TRBJ2-2; weak D call: TRBD1 (5 bases). This CDR3 has 16 amino acids. Trimming cost V 6 bases and J 2 bases, with 16 bases left between them. Germline CDR1 is SEHNR and CDR2 is FQNEAQ (reference sequence). DNA of the CDR3: TGTGCCAGCAGGTTCGCTCAGTGGGGCAACACCGGGGAGCTGTTTTTT. This codes for CASRFAQWGNTGELFF.

To note about this clonotype: A much larger clone lies one base from this, so it may be a read error. This sequence joins TRBV10-3 and TRBJ2-1, with 7 bases fitting TRBD2. This CDR3 has 15 amino acids. J was trimmed by 7 bases and V by 3 bases; bases with no gene match: 9. Germline assignment: CDR1 ENHRY and CDR2 SYGVKD. The CDR3 coding sequence is TGTGCCATCAGTGACGGAGCGGGGTCTGGGAATGAGCAGTTCTTC. Protein sequence: CAISDGAGSGNEQFF.

As to this clonotype: This may stem from a read error, because a much larger clone lies one nucleotide away. The rearrangement joins TRBV11-3 to TRBJ2-2; no definite D call. This CDR3 spans 14 amino acids. In germline, CDR1 is SGHNT, CDR2 YENEEA. CDR3 DNA sequence: TGTGCCAGCTGCCGGGCATCGAACGCCGGGGAGCTGTTTTTT. Amino acids: CASCRASNAGELFF.

This clonotype occurred many times. This chain joins TRBV12-3 or TRBV12-4 and TRBJ1-2, with a weak D call TRBD1 (5 bases). Trimming stripped 5 bases from V and 6 bases from J, with 16 bases between. The length of the CDR3 is 14 residues. The CDR3 reads CASSPSPGTDGYTF. DNA for the CDR3: TGTGCCAGCAGTCCGTCGCCCGGGACCGATGGCTACACCTTC.

The rearrangement uses TRBV29-1 and TRBJ1-5; D not resolved. V was shortened by 4 bases and J by 2 bases, with 12 bases between the two germline ends. CDR1 is SQVTM and CDR2 is ANQGSEA in the germline V gene. The CDR3 has 14 amino acids. The CDR3 sequence: CSVGWAGGNQPQHF. CDR3 bases: TGCAGCGTTGGGTGGGCCGGAGGCAATCAGCCCCAGCATTTT.

The V and J genes are TRBV7-3 and TRBJ1-1; TRBD1 agrees at 8 bases. J lost 4 bases, V lost 5 bases, and 9 bases had no gene match. Germline V CDR1 and CDR2: SGHTA, FQGTGA. The CDR3 totals 15 residues. CDR3 bases: TGTGCCAGCAGCATACCCAGGGGGCGCGGCACTGAAGCTTTCTTT. Its protein is CASSIPRGRGTEAFF.

This clonotype was seen at least ten times. The chain employs TRBV20-1 and TRBJ2-5, with D possibly being TRBD1 (5 bases). Germline CDR1 and CDR2: DFQATT and SNEGSKA (reference sequence). There are 13 residues in the CDR3. V was trimmed by 7 bases and J by 4 bases, leaving 16 bases between them. The CDR3 protein is CSVLTARRETQYF. CDR3 DNA sequence: TGCAGTGTTTTGACAGCCCGACGAGAGACCCAGTACTTC.

The rearrangement uses TRBV5-1 and TRBJ2-5; the match to TRBD1 covers 12 bases. V was pared by 4 bases and J by 5 bases, with 9 bases of the junction left unmatched. This CDR3 has 16 amino acids. CDR1 is SGHRS, CDR2 YFSETQ, per germline. In DNA, the CDR3 is TGCGCCAGCAGCCAAGGGACAGGGGGCCTTTGGGAGACCCAGTACTTC. The encoded protein is CASSQGTGGLWETQYF.

In nucleotides, the CDR3 is TGCAGTGCCCCAGGCTTTAATGAAAAACTGTTTTTT. Translated: CSAPGFNEKLFF. The chain recombines TRBV20-1 with TRBJ1-4; no firm D call. This CDR3 spans 12 amino acids. Germline CDR1 is DFQATT and CDR2 is SNEGSKA (reference sequence). Trimming took 6 bases from V and 4 from J, leaving 9 bases between them.

This clonotype appeared a few times. The V call is TRBV7-9, the J call TRBJ1-4; weak D call: TRBD1 (5 bases). Germline V CDR1 and CDR2: SEHNR, FQNEAQ (reference sequence). The CDR3 covers 12 residues. The germline V and J ends were trimmed by 2 bases and 9 bases, with 7 bases remaining between them. The CDR3 DNA sequence: TGTGCCAGCAGCTTACCAGGGCAAAAACTGTTTTTT. Translating it yields CASSLPGQKLFF.

This clonotype was recorded at least ten times. The chain joins TRBV19 to TRBJ1-3; D gene unclear. Germline assignment: CDR1 LNHDA and CDR2 SQIVND (reference sequence). CDR3 length: 14 amino acids. V was clipped by 5 bases and J by 0 bases, with 8 bases between them. CDR3 in DNA: TGTGCCAGTAGTTTCACGGGCTCTGGAAACACCATATATTTT. This sequence encodes CASSFTGSGNTIYF.

This clonotype has a count of ten or more. J is TRBJ1-5 and V is TRBV19; D unclear. In germline, CDR1 is LNHDA, CDR2 SQIVND (reference sequence). V lost 6 bases and J 6 bases, leaving 15 bases between the germline ends. The CDR3 is 14 residues long. The DNA of the CDR3 is TGTGCCAGTAGCCCGTCCCCAGAAAGTCAGCCCCAGCATTTT. Encoded protein: CASSPSPESQPQHF. The whole variable domain, remainder taken from reference TRBV19 and TRBJ1-5, is DGGITQSPKYLFRKEGQNVTLSCEQNLNHDAMYWYRQDPGQGLRLIYYSQIVNDFQKGDIAEGYSVSREKKESFPLTVTSAQKNPTAFYLCASSPSPESQPQHFGDGTRLSIL.

The rearrangement joins TRBV3-1 to TRBJ2-7, with D possibly TRBD1 on 6 matching bases. Germline V lookup: CDR1 LGHDT, CDR2 YNNKEL (reference sequence). V lost 0 bases, J lost 4 bases, and 10 bases lay in between. The CDR3 length is 14 residues. The chain's CDR3 is CASSQEQGHYEQYF. DNA for the CDR3: TGTGCCAGCAGCCAAGAACAGGGACATTACGAGCAGTACTTC.

This clonotype was seen a single time. The J gene is TRBJ2-7, the V gene TRBV5-5, with unresolved D. Germline values: CDR1 SGHKS, CDR2 YYEKEE (reference sequence). The CDR3 runs to 12 residues. Deletions cut 3 bases from V and 7 bases from J, with 11 bases between. The CDR3 coding sequence is TGTGCCAGCAGCTCCGTAAAGGATGAGCAGTACTTC. Translation gives CASSSVKDEQYF.

This clonotype was recorded many times. V gene TRBV12-3 or TRBV12-4 combines with J gene TRBJ1-6; no definite D call. CDR3 length equals 13 residues. V lost 5 bases and J lost 7, with 9 bases in between. The CDR3 coding sequence is TGTGCCAGCAGTCCCCGTACAAATTCACCCCTCCACTTT. It codes for CASSPRTNSPLHF.

V usage is TRBV2 and J usage is TRBJ2-5; D unclear. The V gene lost 5 bases and the J gene lost 5 bases, with 12 bases spanning the gap. The germline CDR1 and CDR2 sequences are SNHLY and FYNNEI. The CDR3 covers 13 residues. This chain's CDR3 is CASSFQLFETQYF. CDR3 DNA sequence: TGTGCCAGCAGTTTTCAGCTGTTCGAGACCCAGTACTTC. Variable domain in full (rest from reference TRBV2 and TRBJ2-5): EPEVTQTPSHQVTQMGQEVILRCVPISNHLYFYWYRQILGQKVEFLVSFYNNEISEKSEIFDDQFSVERPDGSNFTLKIRSTKLEDSAMYFCASSFQLFETQYFGPGTRLLVL.

The V call is TRBV2, the J call TRBJ1-5, with 9 positions matching TRBD1. This CDR3 spans 16 amino acids. Germline CDR1 SNHLY, CDR2 FYNNEI. The trim removed 6 bases at V and 4 bases at J, leaving 10 bases unmatched. CDR3 amino acids: CASRHEDGTGNQPQHF. The DNA for the CDR3 is TGTGCCAGCAGGCACGAAGACGGGACAGGGAATCAGCCCCAGCATTTT.

The CDR3 spells CASSLEKAGQPQHF. For the CDR3, the DNA is TGCGCCAGCAGCTTAGAGAAGGCAGGCCAGCCCCAGCATTTT. This chain links TRBV4-1 with TRBJ1-5; D uncertain. CDR3 length: 14 amino acids. V was shortened by 5 bases and J by 7 bases, with 15 bases between the two germline ends. Germline CDR1 MGHRA, CDR2 YSYEKL.

The rearrangement links TRBV9 to TRBJ1-1; no reliable D call. The V gene lost 4 bases and the J gene lost 0 bases, with 22 bases spanning the gap. CDR3 length equals 18 residues. CDR1 is SGDLS, CDR2 YYNGEE, per germline. The CDR3 loop is CASSLAEAQETLNTEAFF. As DNA, the CDR3 is TGTGCCAGCAGCTTAGCGGAGGCCCAGGAGACCCTGAACACTGAAGCTTTCTTT.

This clonotype was detected ten times or more. The V gene is TRBV7-9, the J gene TRBJ1-6, with 9 bases aligning to TRBD1. The CDR3 length is 14 residues. Trimming at V came to 5 bases and at J to 8 bases, leaving 4 bases not matched to a gene. Germline-derived CDR1 and CDR2 are SEHNR and FQNEAQ (reference sequence). DNA of the CDR3: TGTGCCAGCAGCCAACGACAGGGGGATTCACCCCTCCACTTT. Protein sequence: CASSQRQGDSPLHF.

Points on this clonotype: The junction departs from the called germline gene at one end, perhaps through a read error. This rearrangement joins TRBV15 to TRBJ2-7, with TRBD1 identical over 7 bases. This CDR3 contains 14 residues. Per the germline V gene, CDR1 is LNHNV and CDR2 is YYDKDF (reference sequence). The CDR3 nucleotides read TGTGCCGCCAGCAGTGCGGACAGGCTGGGCGAGCAGTACTTC. Amino acid sequence: CAASSADRLGEQYF.